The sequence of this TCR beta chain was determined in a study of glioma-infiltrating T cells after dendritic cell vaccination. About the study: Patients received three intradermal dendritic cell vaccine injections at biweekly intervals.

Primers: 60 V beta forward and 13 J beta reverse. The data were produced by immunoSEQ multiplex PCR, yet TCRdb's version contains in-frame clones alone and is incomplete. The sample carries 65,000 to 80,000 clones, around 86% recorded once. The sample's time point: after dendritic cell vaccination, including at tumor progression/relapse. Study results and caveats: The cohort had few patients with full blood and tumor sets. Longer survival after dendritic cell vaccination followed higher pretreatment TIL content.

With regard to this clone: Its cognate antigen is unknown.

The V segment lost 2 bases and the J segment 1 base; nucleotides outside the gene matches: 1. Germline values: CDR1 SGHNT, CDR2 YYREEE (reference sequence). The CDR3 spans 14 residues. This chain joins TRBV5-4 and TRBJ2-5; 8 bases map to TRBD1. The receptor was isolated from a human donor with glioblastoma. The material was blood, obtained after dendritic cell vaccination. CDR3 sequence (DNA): TGTGCCAGCAGCTTCGGACAGGGCCAAGAGACCCAGTACTTC. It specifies CASSFGQGQETQYF.